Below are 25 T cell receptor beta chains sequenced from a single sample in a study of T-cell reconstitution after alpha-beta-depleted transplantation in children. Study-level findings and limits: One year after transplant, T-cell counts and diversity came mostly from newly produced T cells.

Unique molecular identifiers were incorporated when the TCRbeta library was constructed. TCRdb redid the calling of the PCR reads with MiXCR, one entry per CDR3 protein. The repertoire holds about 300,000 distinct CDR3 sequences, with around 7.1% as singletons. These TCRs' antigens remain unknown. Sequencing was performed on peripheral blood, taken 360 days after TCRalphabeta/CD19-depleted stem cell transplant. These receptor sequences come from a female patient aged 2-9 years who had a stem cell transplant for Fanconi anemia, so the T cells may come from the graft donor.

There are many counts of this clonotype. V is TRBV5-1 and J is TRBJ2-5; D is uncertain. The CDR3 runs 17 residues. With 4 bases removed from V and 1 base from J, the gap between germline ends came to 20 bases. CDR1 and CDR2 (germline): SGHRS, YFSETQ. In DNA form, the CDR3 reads TGCGCCAGCAGCCAAGCAGGAGTTGGGCGAATCCAAGAGACCCAGTACTTC. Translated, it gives CASSQAGVGRIQETQYF. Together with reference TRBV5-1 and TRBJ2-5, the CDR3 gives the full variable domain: KAGVTQTPRYLIKTRGQQVTLSCSPISGHRSVSWYQQTPGQGLQFLFEYFSETQRNKGNFPGRFSGRQFSNSRSEMNVSTLELGDSALYLCASSQAGVGRIQETQYFGPGTRLLVL.

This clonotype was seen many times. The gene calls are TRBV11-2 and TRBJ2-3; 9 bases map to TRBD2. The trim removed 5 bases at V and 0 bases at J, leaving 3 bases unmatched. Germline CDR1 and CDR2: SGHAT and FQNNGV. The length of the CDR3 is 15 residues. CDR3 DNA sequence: TGTGCCAGCAGCATTCTAGCGGGAAGCACAGATACGCAGTATTTT. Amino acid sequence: CASSILAGSTDTQYF.

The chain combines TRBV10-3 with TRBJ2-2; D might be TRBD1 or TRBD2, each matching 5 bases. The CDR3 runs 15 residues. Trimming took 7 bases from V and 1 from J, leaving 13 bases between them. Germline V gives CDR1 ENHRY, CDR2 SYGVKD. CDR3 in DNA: TGTGCCATCACGAGAGGGCAGGGGAACACCGGGGAGCTGTTTTTT. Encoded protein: CAITRGQGNTGELFF.

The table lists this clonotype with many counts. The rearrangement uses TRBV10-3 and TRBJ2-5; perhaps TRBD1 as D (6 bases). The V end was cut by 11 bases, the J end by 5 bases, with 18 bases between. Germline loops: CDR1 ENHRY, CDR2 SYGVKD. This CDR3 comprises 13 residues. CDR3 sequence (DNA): TGTGCCGCCCTGCAGGGGAAGGGGGAGACCCAGTACTTC. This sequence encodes CAALQGKGETQYF.

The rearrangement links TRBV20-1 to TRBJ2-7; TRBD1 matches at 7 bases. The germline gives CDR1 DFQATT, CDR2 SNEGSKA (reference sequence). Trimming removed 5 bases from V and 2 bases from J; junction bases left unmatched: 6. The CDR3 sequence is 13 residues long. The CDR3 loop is CSASGTATYEQYV. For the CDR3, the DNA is TGCAGTGCTTCCGGGACAGCGACCTACGAGCAGTACGTC.

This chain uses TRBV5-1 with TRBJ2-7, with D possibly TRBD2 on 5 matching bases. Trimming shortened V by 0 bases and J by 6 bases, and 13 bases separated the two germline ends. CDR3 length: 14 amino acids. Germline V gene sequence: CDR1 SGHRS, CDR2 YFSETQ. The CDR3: CASSLDGLVGEQYF. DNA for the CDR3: TGCGCCAGCAGCTTGGACGGACTCGTGGGCGAGCAGTACTTC.

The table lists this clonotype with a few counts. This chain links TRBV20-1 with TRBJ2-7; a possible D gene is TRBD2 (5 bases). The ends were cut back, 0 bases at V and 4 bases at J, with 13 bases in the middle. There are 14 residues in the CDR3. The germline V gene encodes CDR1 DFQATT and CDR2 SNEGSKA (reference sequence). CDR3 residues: CSARESGRVYEQYV. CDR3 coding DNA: TGCAGTGCTAGAGAGAGCGGTAGGGTTTACGAGCAGTACGTC.

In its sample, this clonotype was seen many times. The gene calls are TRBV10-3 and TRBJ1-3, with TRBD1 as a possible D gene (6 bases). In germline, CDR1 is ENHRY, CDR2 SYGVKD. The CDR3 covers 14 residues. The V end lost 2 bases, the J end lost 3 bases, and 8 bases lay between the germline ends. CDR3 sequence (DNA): TGTGCCATCAGTGAGACAGGGAATGGAAACACCATATATTTT. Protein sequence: CAISETGNGNTIYF.

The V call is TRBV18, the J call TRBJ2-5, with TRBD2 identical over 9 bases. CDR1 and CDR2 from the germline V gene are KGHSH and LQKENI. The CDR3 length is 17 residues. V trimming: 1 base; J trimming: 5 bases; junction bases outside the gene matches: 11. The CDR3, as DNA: TGTGCCAGCTCACCACTTTCTCGGGCTAGCGGGGTTGAGACCCAGTACTTC. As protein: CASSPLSRASGVETQYF.

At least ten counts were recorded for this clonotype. CDR3 in amino acids: CASSPIGGTGRRTEAFF. CDR3 DNA: TGTGCCAGCAGCCCGATTGGGGGGACAGGGCGGCGGACTGAAGCTTTCTTT. The V gene is TRBV5-6, the J gene TRBJ1-1, with 9 bases identical to TRBD1. Germline lookup yields CDR1 SGHDT and CDR2 YYEEEE. Germline trimming cut 4 bases from V and 5 bases from J; bases unmatched to any gene: 15. CDR3 size: 17 residues.

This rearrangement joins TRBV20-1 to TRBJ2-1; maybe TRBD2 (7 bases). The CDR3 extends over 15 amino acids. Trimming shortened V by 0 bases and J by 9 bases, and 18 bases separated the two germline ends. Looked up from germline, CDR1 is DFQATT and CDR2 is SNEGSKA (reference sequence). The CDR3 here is CSARDFSGGRGEQFF. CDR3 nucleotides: TGCAGTGCTAGAGATTTCTCGGGGGGCCGGGGTGAGCAGTTCTTC.

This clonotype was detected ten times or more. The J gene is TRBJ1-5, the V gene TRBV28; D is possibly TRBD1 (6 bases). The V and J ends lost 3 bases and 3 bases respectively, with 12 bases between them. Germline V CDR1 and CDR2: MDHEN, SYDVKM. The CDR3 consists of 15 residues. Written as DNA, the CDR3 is TGTGCCAGCAGTTTCGGGGGACACTCCAATCAGCCCCAGCATTTT. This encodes CASSFGGHSNQPQHF. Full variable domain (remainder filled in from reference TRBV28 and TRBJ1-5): DVKVTQSSRYLVKRTGEKVFLECVQDMDHENMFWYRQDPGLGLRLIYFSYDVKMKEKGDIPEGYSVSREKKERFSLILESASTNQTSMYLCASSFGGHSNQPQHFGDGTRLSIL.

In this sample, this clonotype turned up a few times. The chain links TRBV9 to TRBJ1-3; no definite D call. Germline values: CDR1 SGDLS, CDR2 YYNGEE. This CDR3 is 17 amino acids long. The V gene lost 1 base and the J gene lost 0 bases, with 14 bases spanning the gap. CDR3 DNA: TGTGCCAGCAGCGTATCTTTTTTGGGCAGCTCTGGAAACACCATATATTTT. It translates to CASSVSFLGSSGNTIYF.

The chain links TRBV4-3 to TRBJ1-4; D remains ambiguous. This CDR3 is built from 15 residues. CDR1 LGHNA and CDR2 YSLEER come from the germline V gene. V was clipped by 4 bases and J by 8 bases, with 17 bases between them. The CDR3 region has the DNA TGCGCCAGCAGCCCACTCCTGGACGGTAGGGAAAAACTGTTTTTT. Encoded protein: CASSPLLDGREKLFF.

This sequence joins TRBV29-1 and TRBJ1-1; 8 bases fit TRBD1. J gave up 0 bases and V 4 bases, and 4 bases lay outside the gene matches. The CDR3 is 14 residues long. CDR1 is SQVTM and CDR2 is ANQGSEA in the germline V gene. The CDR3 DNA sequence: TGCAGCGTTGGACAGGGGAGTCTGAACACTGAAGCTTTCTTT. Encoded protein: CSVGQGSLNTEAFF.

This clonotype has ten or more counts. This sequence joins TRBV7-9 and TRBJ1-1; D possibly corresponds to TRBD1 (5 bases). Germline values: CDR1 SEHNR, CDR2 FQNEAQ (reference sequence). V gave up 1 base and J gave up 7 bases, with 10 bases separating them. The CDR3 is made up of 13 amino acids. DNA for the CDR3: TGTGCCAGCAGCTTAGTGGGGGGATATGAAGCTTTCTTT. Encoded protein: CASSLVGGYEAFF.

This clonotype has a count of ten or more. The CDR3 DNA follows: TGTGCCAGCAGCGAGACAGCCTACGAGCAGTACTTC. This codes for CASSETAYEQYF. This chain joins TRBV7-6 and TRBJ2-7; TRBD1 is a possible D gene (5 bases). The germline CDR1 and CDR2 sequences are SGHVS and FNYEAQ. This CDR3 region has 12 residues. Trimming took off 5 bases at V and 2 bases at J, with 7 bases between the two ends.

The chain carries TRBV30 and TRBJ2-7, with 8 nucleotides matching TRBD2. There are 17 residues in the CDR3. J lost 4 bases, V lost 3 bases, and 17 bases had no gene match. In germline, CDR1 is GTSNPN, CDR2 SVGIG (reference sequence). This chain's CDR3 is CAWSGGLPYRGGYEQYF. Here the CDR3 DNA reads TGTGCCTGGAGCGGAGGCCTACCTTATCGGGGGGGTTACGAGCAGTACTTC.

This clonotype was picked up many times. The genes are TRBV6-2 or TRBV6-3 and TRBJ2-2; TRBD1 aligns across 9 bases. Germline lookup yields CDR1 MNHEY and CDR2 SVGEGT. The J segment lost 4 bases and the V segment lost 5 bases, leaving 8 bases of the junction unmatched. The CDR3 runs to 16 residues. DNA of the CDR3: TGTGCCAGCAGTAGAGACGGGACAGGGACCACCGGGGAGCTGTTTTTT. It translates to CASSRDGTGTTGELFF.

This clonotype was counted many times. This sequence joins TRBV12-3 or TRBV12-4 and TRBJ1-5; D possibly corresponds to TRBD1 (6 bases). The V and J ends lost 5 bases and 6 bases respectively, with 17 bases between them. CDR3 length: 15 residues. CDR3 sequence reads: CASSAHRVLSQPQHF. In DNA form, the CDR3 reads TGTGCCAGCAGTGCTCACAGGGTTTTAAGTCAGCCCCAGCATTTT.

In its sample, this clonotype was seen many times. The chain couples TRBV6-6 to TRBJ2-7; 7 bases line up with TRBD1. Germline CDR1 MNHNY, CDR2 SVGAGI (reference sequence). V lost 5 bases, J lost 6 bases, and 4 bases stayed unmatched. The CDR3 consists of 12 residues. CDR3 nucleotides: TGTGCCAGCAGTCAAGGACAGGCCGAGCAGTACTTC. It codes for CASSQGQAEQYF.

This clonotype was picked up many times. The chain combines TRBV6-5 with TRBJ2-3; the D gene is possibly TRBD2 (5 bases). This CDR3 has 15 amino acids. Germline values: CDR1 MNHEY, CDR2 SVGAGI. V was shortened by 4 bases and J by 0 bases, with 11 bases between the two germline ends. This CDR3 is CASSSGESSTDTQYF. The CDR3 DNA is TGTGCCAGCAGTTCTGGGGAGTCTAGCACAGATACGCAGTATTTT.

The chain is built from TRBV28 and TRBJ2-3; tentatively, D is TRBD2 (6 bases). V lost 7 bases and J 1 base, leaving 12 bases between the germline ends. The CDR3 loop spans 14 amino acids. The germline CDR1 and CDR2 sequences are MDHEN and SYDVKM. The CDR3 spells CASTRWEGTDTQYF. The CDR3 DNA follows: TGTGCCAGCACCCGATGGGAGGGCACAGATACGCAGTATTTT.

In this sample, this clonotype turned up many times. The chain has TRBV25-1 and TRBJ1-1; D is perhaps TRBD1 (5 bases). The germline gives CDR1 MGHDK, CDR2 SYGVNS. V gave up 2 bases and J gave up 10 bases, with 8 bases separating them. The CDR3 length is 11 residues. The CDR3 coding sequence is TGTGCCAGCAGTGAAGGGGGAGCAGCTTTCTTT. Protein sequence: CASSEGGAAFF.

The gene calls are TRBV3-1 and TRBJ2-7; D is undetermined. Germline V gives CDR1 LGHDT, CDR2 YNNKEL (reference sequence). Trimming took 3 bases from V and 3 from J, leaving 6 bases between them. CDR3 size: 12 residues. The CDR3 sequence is CASSHTSYEQYF. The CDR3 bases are TGTGCCAGCAGCCACACAAGCTACGAGCAGTACTTC.